This T cell receptor (beta chain) came from a study of somatic mutations in cytotoxic T cells in rheumatoid arthritis. Study-wide results and caveats: With advancing age, CD8+ clonality climbed in rheumatoid arthritis patients but did not rise in healthy controls.

The method was immunoSEQ multiplex PCR; TCRdb's version includes in-frame clones alone and lacks a portion of them. Here the sample spans roughly 19,000 clones, about 82% being singletons. As concerns this clone: Antigen unknown.

The germline CDR1 and CDR2 sequences are LNHDA and SQIVND (reference sequence). Trimming shortened V by 7 bases and J by 0 bases, and 13 bases separated the two germline ends. CDR3 length: 15 amino acids. The receptor comes from a woman between 45 and 65 years old in good health. V gene TRBV19 combines with J gene TRBJ1-3; TRBD1 might be the D (5 bases). The specimen was CD8+ T cells sorted from blood. The CDR3 region has the DNA TGTGCCAGTAACAGGATTCCCCTCTCTGGAAACACCATATATTTT. Translating it yields CASNRIPLSGNTIYF.